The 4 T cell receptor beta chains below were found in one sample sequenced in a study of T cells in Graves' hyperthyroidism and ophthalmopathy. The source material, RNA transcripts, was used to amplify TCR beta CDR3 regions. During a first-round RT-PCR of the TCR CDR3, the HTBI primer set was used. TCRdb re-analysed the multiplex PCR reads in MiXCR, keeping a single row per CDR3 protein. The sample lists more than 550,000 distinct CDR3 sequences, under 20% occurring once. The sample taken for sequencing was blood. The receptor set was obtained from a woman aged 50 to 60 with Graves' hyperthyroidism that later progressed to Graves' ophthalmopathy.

In nucleotides, the CDR3 is TGTGCCAGCAGCTTAAAGGGGTCCGGGACTAGCGGGGGGCATGAGCAGTTCTTC. Its protein product is CASSLKGSGTSGGHEQFF. This chain links TRBV7-9 with TRBJ2-1; 15 bases are a match to TRBD2. Germline trimming cut 2 bases from V and 8 bases from J; bases unmatched to any gene: 10. This CDR3 comprises 18 residues. Germline CDR1 SEHNR, CDR2 FQNEAQ (reference sequence).

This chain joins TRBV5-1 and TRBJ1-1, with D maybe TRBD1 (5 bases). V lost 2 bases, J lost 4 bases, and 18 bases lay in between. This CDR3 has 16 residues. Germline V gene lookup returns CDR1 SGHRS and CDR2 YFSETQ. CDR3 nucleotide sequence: TGCGCCAGCAGCTTAGGACTAGTTGGGGGTTCCACTGAAGCTTTCTTT. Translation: CASSLGLVGGSTEAFF.

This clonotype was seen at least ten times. The CDR3 DNA sequence: TGCAGTGCTGGTCAAGAGACCCAGTACTTC. Residues: CSAGQETQYF. V and J are TRBV20-1 and TRBJ2-5; no clear D gene. CDR3 length: 10 residues. V was pared by 5 bases and J by 2 bases, with 3 bases between. Per germline, CDR1 DFQATT and CDR2 SNEGSKA (reference sequence).

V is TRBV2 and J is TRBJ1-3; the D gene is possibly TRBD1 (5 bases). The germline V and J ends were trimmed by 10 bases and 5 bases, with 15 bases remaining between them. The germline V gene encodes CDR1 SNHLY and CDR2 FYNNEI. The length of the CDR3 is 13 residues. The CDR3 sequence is CATGGSNRNTIYF. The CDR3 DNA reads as TGTGCCACCGGGGGATCGAATCGAAACACCATATATTTT.